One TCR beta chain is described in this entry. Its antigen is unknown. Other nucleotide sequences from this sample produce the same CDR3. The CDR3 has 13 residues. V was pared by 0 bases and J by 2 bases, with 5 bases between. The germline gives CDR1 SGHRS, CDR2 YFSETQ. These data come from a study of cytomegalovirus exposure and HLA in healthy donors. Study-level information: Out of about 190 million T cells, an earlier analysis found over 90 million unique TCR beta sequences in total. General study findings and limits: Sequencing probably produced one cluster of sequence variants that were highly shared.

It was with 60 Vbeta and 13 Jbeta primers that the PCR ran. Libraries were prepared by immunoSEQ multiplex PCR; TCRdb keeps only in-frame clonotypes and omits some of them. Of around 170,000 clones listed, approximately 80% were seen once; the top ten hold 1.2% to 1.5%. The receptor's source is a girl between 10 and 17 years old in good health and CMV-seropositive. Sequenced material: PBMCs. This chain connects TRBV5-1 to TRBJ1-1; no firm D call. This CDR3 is CASSLAGNTEAFF. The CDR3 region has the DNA TGCGCCAGCAGCTTGGCGGGTAACACTGAAGCTTTCTTT.